These 21 T cell receptor beta chains were sequenced from one sample in a study of control samples from healthy donors and cancer patients. The table came from immunoSEQ multiplex PCR; TCRdb's copy has only in-frame clones and leaves some out. The sample consists of about 140,000 clones, 80% to 95% of them appearing once. Material for sequencing was blood. The origin of the receptors is a man aged 25-40 years in good health.

V and J are TRBV30 and TRBJ1-1; D remains ambiguous. Germline V gene lookup returns CDR1 GTSNPN and CDR2 SVGIG (reference sequence). The CDR3 loop spans 12 amino acids. Trimming stripped 1 base from V and 1 base from J, with 4 bases between. CDR3 residues: CAWSERNTEAFF. CDR3 coding DNA: TGTGCCTGGAGTGAGAGGAACACTGAAGCTTTCTTT.

The sample holds one count of this clone. The rearrangement joins TRBV7-2 to TRBJ1-4; D perhaps matches TRBD1 (6 bases). The germline V gene encodes CDR1 SGHTA and CDR2 FQGNSA. There are 15 residues in the CDR3. Trimming stripped 6 bases from V and 8 bases from J, with 19 bases between. The CDR3 protein is CASRLQTGLEEKLFF. The DNA for the CDR3 is TGTGCCAGCAGGCTACAAACAGGGCTGGAGGAAAAACTGTTTTTT.

This clone was picked up one time. The rearrangement uses TRBV27 and TRBJ1-5; D call uncertain. This CDR3 has 15 amino acids. V dropped 5 bases and J dropped 7 bases, with 18 bases sitting between them. Germline loops: CDR1 MNHEY, CDR2 SMNVEV (reference sequence). The CDR3 here is CASSPYGPGGQPQHF. The CDR3 DNA reads as TGTGCCAGCAGTCCATACGGACCGGGCGGGCAGCCCCAGCATTTT.

The rearrangement links TRBV30 to TRBJ1-6; the match to TRBD1 covers 7 bases. The V segment lost 0 bases and the J segment 4 bases; nucleotides outside the gene matches: 3. The CDR3 is 15 amino acids. CDR1 is GTSNPN, CDR2 SVGIG, per germline (reference sequence). CDR3 DNA: TGTGCCTGGAGTGTAAGGGGACAGTATAATTCACCCCTCCACTTT. This gives the protein CAWSVRGQYNSPLHF.

The chain has TRBV28 and TRBJ2-3; 7 bases match TRBD2. Germline lookup yields CDR1 MDHEN and CDR2 SYDVKM. J was trimmed by 3 bases and V by 3 bases; bases with no gene match: 12. There are 17 residues in the CDR3. CDR3 DNA sequence: TGTGCCAGCAGTTTTGGGTCGGGAGGATATGGGACAGATACGCAGTATTTT. Translation: CASSFGSGGYGTDTQYF.

The chain has TRBV11-2 and TRBJ2-7, with D unresolved. V was shortened by 0 bases and J by 5 bases, with 8 bases between the two germline ends. The CDR3 totals 13 residues. Germline V gives CDR1 SGHAT, CDR2 FQNNGV. In nucleotides, the CDR3 is TGTGCCAGCAGCTTAGATCTGTTCGACGAGCAGTACTTC. It is translated as CASSLDLFDEQYF.

The rearrangement joins TRBV7-8 to TRBJ2-3; D possibly corresponds to TRBD1 (5 bases). Germline V CDR1 and CDR2: SGHVS, FQNEAQ. V was pared by 5 bases and J by 6 bases, with 9 bases between. This CDR3 comprises 12 residues. In DNA form, the CDR3 reads TGTGCCAGCAGCCGACAGTGGGATACGCAGTATTTT. It translates to CASSRQWDTQYF.

In this sample, this clone turned up a few times. The genes are TRBV21-1 and TRBJ2-7; the table's D gene call, TRBD2, was not cross checked with the DNA. TRBV21-1 is a listed pseudogene. The CDR3 loop spans 13 amino acids. The CDR3 nucleotides are TGTGCCAGCAGCAAAGGGGGGGTGGCAGGGCAGTACTTC. Its translation: CASSKGGVAGQYF.

A remark on this clone: Other DNA sequences in this specimen translate into the identical CDR3. The chain links TRBV29-1 to TRBJ1-2, with TRBD1 identical over 12 bases. V shed 2 bases and J 7 bases; nucleotides not matched to a gene: 8. Germline V gene lookup returns CDR1 SQVTM and CDR2 ANQGSEA. The CDR3 is made up of 15 amino acids. CDR3 loop: CSVELSGQGAGGYTF. The CDR3 nucleotides read TGCAGCGTTGAACTATCGGGACAGGGGGCGGGTGGCTACACCTTC.

This sequence joins TRBV6-5 and TRBJ1-6; D call uncertain. V was trimmed by 4 bases and J by 6 bases, leaving 13 bases between them. CDR3 size: 15 residues. Germline assignment: CDR1 MNHEY and CDR2 SVGAGI. This chain's CDR3 is CASSWRRHFNSPLHF. The CDR3 DNA is TGTGCCAGCAGTTGGAGACGGCATTTTAATTCACCCCTCCACTTT.

The chain carries TRBV6-1 and TRBJ1-2; D ambiguous. Germline V gives CDR1 MNHNS, CDR2 SASEGT. This CDR3 is 12 amino acids long. Trimming took off 3 bases at V and 8 bases at J, with 10 bases between the two ends. CDR3 in amino acids: CASSDGPRGYTF. DNA for the CDR3: TGTGCCAGCAGTGACGGACCAAGGGGCTACACCTTC.

J is TRBJ2-2 and V is TRBV4-1; D possibly corresponds to TRBD2 (5 bases). The ends were cut back, 6 bases at V and 3 bases at J, with 5 bases in the middle. CDR1 and CDR2 (germline): MGHRA, YSYEKL. CDR3 size: 12 residues. CDR3 loop: CASREDTGELFF. The DNA of the CDR3 is TGCGCCAGCAGGGAGGACACCGGGGAGCTGTTTTTT.

This clone was detected once. The rearrangement uses TRBV4-1 and TRBJ1-2; 8 nucleotides match TRBD1. Germline trimming cut 1 base from V and 3 bases from J; bases unmatched to any gene: 4. Per the germline V gene, CDR1 is MGHRA and CDR2 is YSYEKL. The CDR3 is 15 amino acids. The CDR3 is CASSQAYRGDYGYTF. The CDR3 DNA is TGCGCCAGCAGCCAAGCATACAGGGGGGACTATGGCTACACCTTC.

The chain has TRBV5-1 and TRBJ2-7; 7 nucleotides align to TRBD2. Germline V gene sequence: CDR1 SGHRS, CDR2 YFSETQ. Losses at the gene ends were 4 bases for V and 5 bases for J; bases not matched to a gene: 12. This CDR3 has 15 amino acids. This CDR3 reads CASSGYSGMTNEQYF. The CDR3 region has the DNA TGCGCCAGCAGCGGCTACAGCGGGATGACGAACGAGCAGTACTTC.

The chain recombines TRBV5-8 with TRBJ1-3; D possibly corresponds to TRBD1 (6 bases). CDR3 length: 14 residues. The V and J ends lost 1 base and 4 bases respectively, with 9 bases between them. Germline CDR1 reads SGHTS; CDR2 reads YDEGEE. The CDR3 sequence is CASSLWGAGNTIYF. As DNA, the CDR3 is TGTGCCAGCAGCTTGTGGGGGGCAGGAAACACCATATATTTT.

The chain couples TRBV27 to TRBJ2-1; D gene ambiguous. V shed 5 bases and J shed 10 bases, with 9 bases lying between them. CDR1 is MNHEY and CDR2 is SMNVEV in the germline V gene (reference sequence). The CDR3 contains 11 residues. The CDR3 reads CASSRVGEQFF. CDR3 nucleotide sequence: TGTGCCAGCAGTCGCGTGGGAGAGCAGTTCTTC.

This clone appeared once. The chain couples TRBV2 to TRBJ2-3, with a tentative D call TRBD2 (5 bases). CDR3 length equals 16 residues. The germline V and J ends were trimmed by 3 bases and 0 bases, with 13 bases remaining between them. The germline V gene encodes CDR1 SNHLY and CDR2 FYNNEI. The CDR3 region has the DNA TGTGCCAGCAGTGATTTGGGAGACTTAAGCACAGATACGCAGTATTTT. Translating gives CASSDLGDLSTDTQYF.

V gene TRBV5-6 combines with J gene TRBJ1-2; 11 bases map to TRBD1. CDR1 SGHDT and CDR2 YYEEEE come from the germline V gene. V dropped 3 bases and J dropped 8; count of bases not matched to a gene: 6. The CDR3 covers 14 residues. The DNA of the CDR3 is TGTGCCAGCAGCTCTCCGGGACAGGGGGTCGGCTACACCTTC. Residues: CASSSPGQGVGYTF.

The chain uses TRBV7-8 and TRBJ2-7, with 8 positions matching TRBD2. The CDR3 length is 14 residues. The germline V gene encodes CDR1 SGHVS and CDR2 FQNEAQ. Unmatched junction bases numbered 6, after V lost 5 bases and J lost 3 bases. The CDR3 here is CASSHRTSFYEQYF. CDR3 nucleotides: TGTGCCAGCAGCCATAGGACTAGCTTCTACGAGCAGTACTTC.

V usage is TRBV11-3 and J usage is TRBJ2-5; D unresolved. V lost 5 bases, J lost 6 bases, and 10 bases lay in between. The CDR3 loop spans 12 amino acids. Germline lookup yields CDR1 SGHNT and CDR2 YENEEA. The CDR3 here is CASSPPGQTQYF. CDR3 sequence (DNA): TGTGCCAGCAGCCCCCCCGGGCAGACCCAGTACTTC.

This chain joins TRBV9 and TRBJ1-4, with 11 bases that match TRBD1. The CDR3 totals 15 residues. V lost 3 bases to trimming and J lost 8 bases; unmatched junction nucleotides: 6. Germline assignment: CDR1 SGDLS and CDR2 YYNGEE. The CDR3 DNA reads TGTGCCAGCAGCGGCGGACAGGGGGCCAGGGAAAAACTGTTTTTT. This translates into CASSGGQGAREKLFF. Supplemented by reference TRBV9 and TRBJ1-4, the full variable domain reads DSGVTQTPKHLITATGQRVTLRCSPRSGDLSVYWYQQSLDQGLQFLIQYYNGEERAKGNILERFSAQQFPDLHSELNLSSLELGDSALYFCASSGGQGAREKLFFGSGTQLSVL.